This T cell receptor beta chain is from a study of blood T cell repertoires in COVID-19. Looking at the study overall: Acute and convalescent COVID-19 samples came from the United States, Italy and Spain.

Germline CDR1 reads LNHDA; CDR2 reads SQIVND (reference sequence). The CDR3 loop spans 14 amino acids. With 4 bases removed from V and 0 bases from J, the gap between germline ends came to 7 bases. The cohort comprised adults aged 18 to 89 years residing in some 24 US areas. In the 2 weeks before study entry, exposed participants met a COVID-19 case, which was PCR-confirmed or clinician-diagnosed. In the original workflow: Nucleated cell number was recorded as an estimate derived from reference gene primer amplification. Repertoires were generated with immunoSEQ multiplex PCR, while TCRdb's copy carries only in-frame clones and drops some. D and trimming were read from the DNA, whereas the V and J calls and clone size are those reported in that table. Here the sample spans 130,000 to 150,000 clones, about nine tenths being singletons.

This TCR came from a woman between 40 and 50 years old who had been exposed to COVID-19. What was sequenced was PBMCs or T cells enriched from blood (not recorded which). The J gene is TRBJ1-3, the V gene TRBV19; the D is unclear. CDR3 in DNA: TGTGCCAGTAGTACCCGGTACTCTGGAAACACCATATATTTT. It codes for CASSTRYSGNTIYF.